Listed here are 18 T cell receptor beta chains from one sample, sequenced in a study of T cells in localized non-small cell lung cancer. Some clones are missing from TCRdb's copy, which holds only in-frame ones; the method was immunoSEQ multiplex PCR. The data contain about 64,000 clones, roughly 79% of them singletons. This specimen was PBMCs, taken before any cancer treatment. These TCRs come from a man aged 40 to 75 with stage II lung adenocarcinoma.

On this clone itself: Other DNA sequences in the sample encode the same CDR3. The chain uses TRBV30 and TRBJ1-1, with D possibly being TRBD1 (5 bases). The V gene's germline CDR1 is GTSNPN and CDR2 SVGIG (reference sequence). The ends were cut back, 3 bases at V and 1 base at J, with 9 bases in the middle. The CDR3 consists of 13 residues. CDR3 protein: CAWSRDSNTEAFF. The CDR3 DNA is TGTGCCTGGAGCCGGGACTCGAACACTGAAGCTTTCTTT.

This chain connects TRBV19 to TRBJ2-3, with 9 bases aligning to TRBD2. CDR3 length: 17 amino acids. The germline V gene encodes CDR1 LNHDA and CDR2 SQIVND (reference sequence). With V trimmed by 4 bases and J by 1 base, 9 bases remained unmatched. The CDR3 loop reads CASSTRLAVYRTDTQYF. CDR3 DNA sequence: TGTGCCAGTAGTACTCGACTAGCGGTATATCGCACAGATACGCAGTATTTT.

The CDR3 DNA is TGTGCCAGCAGCTTATTAGGGAGCTCGTCCTACGAGCAGTACTTC. Its translation is CASSLLGSSSYEQYF. The J gene is TRBJ2-7, the V gene TRBV7-2, with D possibly being TRBD2 (5 bases). The length of the CDR3 is 15 residues. In germline, CDR1 is SGHTA, CDR2 FQGNSA. V lost 2 bases to trimming and J lost 1 base, with 12 bases between them. Based on the CDR3 plus reference TRBV7-2 and TRBJ2-7, the full variable domain is GAGVSQSPSNKVTEKGKDVELRCDPISGHTALYWYRQSLGQGLEFLIYFQGNSAPDKSGLPSDRFSAERTGGSVSTLTIQRTQQEDSAVYLCASSLLGSSSYEQYFGPGTRLTVT.

With respect to this clone: A read error may account for a junction end that differs from germline. The chain is built from TRBV7-8 and TRBJ2-3, with unresolved D. This CDR3 spans 13 amino acids. CDR1 and CDR2 (germline): SGHVS, FQNEAQ. The CDR3 bases are TGTGCCAGCAGATTAGATAGAATTAATACGCAGTATTTT. Translating it yields CASRLDRINTQYF.

V usage is TRBV4-3 and J usage is TRBJ2-7; 8 nucleotides agree with TRBD2. Germline trimming cut 0 bases from V and 0 bases from J; bases unmatched to any gene: 4. Per the germline V gene, CDR1 is LGHNA and CDR2 is YSLEER. This CDR3 region has 16 residues. The CDR3: CASSQELADSSYEQYF. The CDR3 nucleotides read TGCGCCAGCAGCCAAGAACTAGCGGATAGCTCCTACGAGCAGTACTTC.

The chain links TRBV7-6 to TRBJ2-3; no clear D gene. V shed 0 bases and J shed 2 bases, with 3 bases lying between them. CDR1 is SGHVS, CDR2 FNYEAQ, per germline. The CDR3 covers 13 residues. The CDR3 sequence: CASSLALTDTQYF. The CDR3 bases are TGTGCCAGCAGCTTAGCGCTCACAGATACGCAGTATTTT.

The chain has TRBV6-5 and TRBJ2-5; tentatively, D is TRBD1 or TRBD2 (5 bases each). From germline, CDR1 is MNHEY and CDR2 SVGAGI. The CDR3 spans 13 residues. V was cut by 8 bases and J by 3 bases, with 13 bases left in between. CDR3 amino acids: CASDPGRKETQYF. CDR3 sequence (DNA): TGTGCCAGCGATCCGGGACGGAAAGAGACCCAGTACTTC.

The rearrangement joins TRBV9 to TRBJ2-5; no reliable D call. Germline assignment: CDR1 SGDLS and CDR2 YYNGEE. Between the trimmed V and J ends, which lost 0 bases and 5 bases, there was a span of 11 bases. This CDR3 region has 14 residues. In DNA form, the CDR3 reads TGTGCCAGCAGCGTAGATGTAGATCGGGAGACCCAGTACTTC. Protein product: CASSVDVDRETQYF.

This rearrangement joins TRBV11-3 to TRBJ1-1; possible D gene TRBD1, 5 bases. The germline V gene encodes CDR1 SGHNT and CDR2 YENEEA. V lost 0 bases and J lost 4, with 18 bases in between. The CDR3 has 17 residues. CDR3 sequence reads: CASSLDGWGRGSTEAFF. The CDR3 DNA is TGTGCCAGCAGCTTAGACGGTTGGGGACGAGGGAGCACTGAAGCTTTCTTT.

V is TRBV10-1 and J is TRBJ2-3, with D uncertain. V shed 0 bases and J shed 1 base, with 8 bases lying between them. The CDR3 sequence is 15 residues long. Germline V CDR1 and CDR2: WNHNN, SYGVQD (reference sequence). CDR3 sequence reads: CASSESPAGTDTQYF. The CDR3, as DNA: TGCGCCAGCAGTGAGTCCCCAGCTGGCACAGATACGCAGTATTTT.

The gene calls are TRBV5-6 and TRBJ1-1; D not certain. The CDR3 totals 14 residues. V lost 0 bases, J lost 0 bases, and 6 bases lay in between. The germline V gene encodes CDR1 SGHDT and CDR2 YYEEEE. The CDR3 sequence: CASSLGHMNTEAFF. DNA for the CDR3: TGTGCCAGCAGCTTGGGTCACATGAACACTGAAGCTTTCTTT.

The chain combines TRBV11-2 with TRBJ1-1; tentative D call: TRBD1 (5 bases). The CDR3 is 16 amino acids. Germline V CDR1 and CDR2: SGHAT, FQNNGV. Trimming took off 0 bases at V and 0 bases at J, with 11 bases between the two ends. CDR3 region: CASSLDTGTLNTEAFF. In DNA, the CDR3 is TGTGCCAGCAGCTTAGATACCGGGACCCTGAACACTGAAGCTTTCTTT.

This clone turned up a few times. The chain combines TRBV19 with TRBJ2-2; 7 bases agree with TRBD2. Germline V gene lookup returns CDR1 LNHDA and CDR2 SQIVND (reference sequence). V dropped 6 bases and J dropped 0; count of bases not matched to a gene: 4. This CDR3 has 15 amino acids. The CDR3 sequence is CASRGGSPNTGELFF. The CDR3 region has the DNA TGTGCCAGTAGGGGCGGGAGTCCGAACACCGGGGAGCTGTTTTTT.

The chain has TRBV6-5 and TRBJ2-5; D remains unclear. CDR3 size: 12 residues. V was cut by 8 bases and J by 0 bases, with 7 bases left in between. Germline V gene lookup returns CDR1 MNHEY and CDR2 SVGAGI. Written as DNA, the CDR3 is TGTGCCAGCGGAAGAGACCAAGAGACCCAGTACTTC. Translated: CASGRDQETQYF.

The V call is TRBV5-1, the J call TRBJ1-1; a possible D gene is TRBD1 (6 bases). Germline CDR1 is SGHRS and CDR2 is YFSETQ. The ends were cut back, 0 bases at V and 1 base at J, with 13 bases in the middle. This CDR3 comprises 16 residues. The CDR3 DNA reads TGCGCCAGCAGCTTGGGGACAGCCAAAGGGAACACTGAAGCTTTCTTT. It translates to CASSLGTAKGNTEAFF.

This chain joins TRBV5-4 and TRBJ2-5, with 9 bases identical to TRBD1. CDR1 is SGHNT, CDR2 YYREEE, per germline (reference sequence). The CDR3 sequence is 17 residues long. Trimming took 2 bases from V and 9 from J; bases not matched to a gene: 17. The CDR3: CASSFEPGTGISRAQYF. The CDR3 DNA follows: TGTGCCAGCAGCTTTGAACCCGGGACAGGGATATCCAGGGCCCAGTACTTC.

This chain links TRBV14 with TRBJ2-1; D ambiguous. V was clipped by 0 bases and J by 2 bases, with 14 bases between them. The CDR3 covers 17 residues. Germline CDR1 is SGHDN and CDR2 is FVKESK. The CDR3: CASSQDLTPFPYNEQFF. The CDR3 DNA sequence: TGTGCCAGCAGCCAAGATTTAACTCCTTTCCCCTACAATGAGCAGTTCTTC.

The sample holds one count of this clone. The V call is TRBV7-8, the J call TRBJ2-7; D is unclear. V shed 3 bases and J shed 4 bases, with 19 bases lying between them. This CDR3 comprises 16 residues. The germline gives CDR1 SGHVS, CDR2 FQNEAQ. The CDR3 sequence: CASSLASTSGLYEQYF. CDR3 DNA sequence: TGTGCCAGCAGCTTGGCCTCGACCTCCGGGCTTTACGAGCAGTACTTC.